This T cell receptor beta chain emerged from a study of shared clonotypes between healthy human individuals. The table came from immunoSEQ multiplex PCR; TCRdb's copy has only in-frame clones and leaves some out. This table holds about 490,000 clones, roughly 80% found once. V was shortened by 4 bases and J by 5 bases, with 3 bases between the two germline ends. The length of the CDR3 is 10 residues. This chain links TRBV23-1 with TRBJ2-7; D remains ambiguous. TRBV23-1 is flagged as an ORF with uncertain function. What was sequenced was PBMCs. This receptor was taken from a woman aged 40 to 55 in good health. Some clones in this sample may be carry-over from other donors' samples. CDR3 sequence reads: CASSPDEQYF. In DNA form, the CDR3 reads TGCGCCAGCAGTCCGGACGAGCAGTACTTC.